This TCR beta chain was identified during a study of T cells after yellow fever vaccination. A few counts support this clonotype. Per the germline V gene, CDR1 is SGHNT and CDR2 is YYREEE (reference sequence). V shed 0 bases and J shed 7 bases, with 14 bases lying between them. The length of the CDR3 is 15 residues. TCRdb re-analysed the 5' RACE reads in MiXCR, keeping a single row per CDR3 protein. There are approximately 580,000 distinct CDR3 sequences in the sample; about a sixth occur only once, and around 15% lies in the top ten. The material was PBMCs, obtained about 5 days after the first yellow fever vaccination. The receptor was isolated from a man aged 18 to 35 who received the YFV17D yellow fever vaccine. The V gene is TRBV5-4, the J gene TRBJ1-5; a possible D gene is TRBD1 (5 bases). As DNA, the CDR3 is TGTGCCAGCAGCTTGGGTCAGGGTATTTTGCAGCCCCAGCATTTT. Encoded protein: CASSLGQGILQPQHF.